This TCR beta chain stems from a study of T cells in tumors after PD-1 blockade. Profiled with immunoSEQ multiplex PCR; TCRdb holds only in-frame clones, not every one. The data show around 49,000 clones, 81% seen once. This CDR3 contains 16 residues. Between the trimmed V and J ends, which lost 0 bases and 8 bases, there was a span of 16 bases. Germline CDR1 LNHDA, CDR2 SQIVND (reference sequence). This specimen consisted of PBMCs, obtained before anti-PD-1 treatment. V usage is TRBV19 and J usage is TRBJ1-4, with a possible D match to TRBD1 (5 bases). The clonotype was recovered from a human donor with basal cell carcinoma. CDR3 sequence reads: CASSIDQKGREEKLFF. The CDR3 DNA is TGTGCCAGTAGTATAGATCAAAAGGGGAGGGAAGAAAAACTGTTTTTT.